The 14 T cell receptor beta chains reported below all come from one sample, sequenced in a study of Tregs in tolerant kidney transplant recipients. Using immunoSEQ multiplex PCR, the repertoire was profiled, and TCRdb retains in-frame clones only, with some absent. The sample yields approximately 93,000 clones, roughly 93% seen once. The material was CD4+ T cells from blood, obtained before the transplant. These receptors were obtained from a human donor who received a combined kidney and bone marrow transplant.

This clone was seen more than once but under ten times. The chain carries TRBV7-9 and TRBJ2-7; 11 bases are shared with TRBD2. The junction had 4 bases not matched to a gene; V was cut back by 0 bases and J by 3 bases. The CDR3 contains 16 residues. Germline assignment: CDR1 SEHNR and CDR2 FQNEAQ (reference sequence). The CDR3 spells CASSLALAGGFYEQYF. The CDR3 DNA is TGTGCCAGCAGCTTAGCCCTAGCGGGAGGTTTCTACGAGCAGTACTTC.

The chain is built from TRBV15 and TRBJ2-3, with D unclear. The germline V gene has CDR1 LNHNV and CDR2 YYDKDF (reference sequence). Trimming removed 2 bases at V and 1 base at J, with 16 bases between. The CDR3 spans 17 residues. The CDR3 DNA is TGTGCCACCAGCAGACTCCCCCGAGCGACCGGCACAGATACGCAGTATTTT. This encodes CATSRLPRATGTDTQYF.

The chain uses TRBV6-6 and TRBJ1-1, with 8 bases lining up with TRBD1. The CDR3 extends over 15 amino acids. In germline, CDR1 is MNHNY, CDR2 SVGAGI (reference sequence). The V and J ends lost 4 bases and 0 bases, in that order; junction bases with no gene match: 4. The CDR3 region is CASSFQGALNTEAFF. CDR3 sequence (DNA): TGTGCCAGCAGTTTCCAGGGGGCACTGAACACTGAAGCTTTCTTT.

The V and J genes are TRBV6-1 and TRBJ1-2, with TRBD1 matching over 12 bases. The germline CDR1 and CDR2 sequences are MNHNS and SASEGT. The V and J ends lost 1 base and 7 bases, in that order; junction bases with no gene match: 10. CDR3 length: 17 amino acids. The DNA for the CDR3 is TGTGCCAGCAGTGAAGTACGGGACAGGGGGCCGGGTGGTGGCTACACCTTC. Protein: CASSEVRDRGPGGGYTF.

J is TRBJ2-7 and V is TRBV7-2, with a weak D call TRBD2 (6 bases). V was cut by 5 bases and J by 6 bases, with 17 bases left in between. This CDR3 has 14 amino acids. Germline V gives CDR1 SGHTA, CDR2 FQGNSA. The CDR3 nucleotides are TGTGCCAGCAGCCCCGCGGGACCGGATTCCGAGCAGTACTTC. This encodes CASSPAGPDSEQYF.

V usage is TRBV5-4 and J usage is TRBJ2-5; tentatively, D is TRBD2 (5 bases). The DNA end favors TRBJ2-7, so the J call may be wrong. The CDR3 sequence is 14 residues long. CDR1 is SGHNT and CDR2 is YYREEE in the germline V gene (reference sequence). Here the CDR3 reads CASSSRDYSYEQYF. In DNA, the CDR3 is TGTGCCAGCAGCTCCCGGGATTACTCCTACGAGCAGTACTTC.

This chain links TRBV5-1 with TRBJ2-3; 9 bases fit TRBD2. The CDR3 runs to 16 residues. J lost 1 base, V lost 0 bases, and 3 bases had no gene match. Germline V gives CDR1 SGHRS, CDR2 YFSETQ. CDR3 sequence: CASSLDLAGRTDTQYF. The DNA for the CDR3 is TGCGCCAGCAGCTTGGACCTAGCGGGACGCACAGATACGCAGTATTTT.

This chain uses TRBV11-3 with TRBJ2-5, with a tentative D call TRBD2 (6 bases). The V end lost 5 bases, the J end lost 5 bases, and 24 bases lay between the germline ends. The CDR3 is 17 residues long. Germline V gene lookup returns CDR1 SGHNT and CDR2 YENEEA. CDR3 DNA sequence: TGTGCCAGCAGCCCACCGACCGGGACTCATGGGAGGGAGACCCAGTACTTC. This gives the protein CASSPPTGTHGRETQYF.

The rearrangement uses TRBV20-1 and TRBJ2-1; D remains ambiguous. Germline V lookup: CDR1 DFQATT, CDR2 SNEGSKA (reference sequence). Trimming removed 1 base at V and 7 bases at J, with 5 bases between. The CDR3 contains 11 residues. The CDR3 region is CSARGQNEQFF. For the CDR3, the DNA is TGCAGTGCTAGAGGGCAAAATGAGCAGTTCTTC.

This chain links TRBV10-3 with TRBJ2-3, with TRBD2 matching over 12 bases. CDR3 length: 16 amino acids. Germline V gene lookup returns CDR1 ENHRY and CDR2 SYGVKD. CDR3 residues: CGILAGGDPSTDTQYF. The CDR3 bases are TGTGGGATCCTAGCGGGGGGGGACCCTAGCACAGATACGCAGTATTTT.

V gene TRBV20-1 combines with J gene TRBJ2-7, with D uncertain. Germline V gene sequence: CDR1 DFQATT, CDR2 SNEGSKA (reference sequence). The CDR3 contains 11 residues. V was clipped by 5 bases and J by 1 base, with 6 bases between them. CDR3 sequence: CSAPSSYEQYF. The CDR3 nucleotides read TGCAGTGCTCCCTCTTCCTACGAGCAGTACTTC.

This sequence joins TRBV19 and TRBJ2-7; possibly TRBD2 for D (7 bases). The germline V and J ends were trimmed by 3 bases and 2 bases, with 14 bases remaining between them. This CDR3 is 15 amino acids long. From germline, CDR1 is LNHDA and CDR2 SQIVND (reference sequence). CDR3 coding DNA: TGTGCCAGTAGTATTCTAGGGGGACTAACCTACGAGCAGTACTTC. Protein: CASSILGGLTYEQYF. The entire variable domain, with the rest obtained from reference TRBV19 and TRBJ2-7, is as follows: DGGITQSPKYLFRKEGQNVTLSCEQNLNHDAMYWYRQDPGQGLRLIYYSQIVNDFQKGDIAEGYSVSREKKESFPLTVTSAQKNPTAFYLCASSILGGLTYEQYFGPGTRLTVT.

V gene TRBV2 combines with J gene TRBJ2-3; 9 bases line up with TRBD1. Germline V gives CDR1 SNHLY, CDR2 FYNNEI. The trim removed 4 bases at V and 1 base at J, leaving 6 bases unmatched. The CDR3 consists of 16 residues. CDR3 region: CASSGGTGRGTDTQYF. CDR3 in DNA: TGTGCCAGCAGTGGGGGGACAGGGCGAGGCACAGATACGCAGTATTTT.

The chain combines TRBV29-1 with TRBJ2-3; 7 bases match TRBD1. The CDR3 is 14 residues long. Germline V CDR1 and CDR2: SQVTM, ANQGSEA. Trimming took 3 bases from V and 4 from J; bases not matched to a gene: 7. The CDR3 region is CSVDTTGIPDTQYF. For the CDR3, the DNA is TGCAGCGTTGATACGACAGGGATCCCAGATACGCAGTATTTT.